Each of the 25 T cell receptor beta chains below was sequenced from the same sample in a study of neurological immune-mediated disorders. Using its own MiXCR run on the 5' RACE reads, TCRdb lists one record per CDR3 protein. Of some 38,000 distinct CDR3 sequences listed, about 3.8% are singletons. The sample taken for sequencing was PBMCs. The receptor set was obtained from a man aged 25-45 years with multiple sclerosis.

This clonotype was seen ten or more times. The chain combines TRBV15 with TRBJ2-7; perhaps TRBD1 as D (6 bases). The CDR3 has 15 amino acids. CDR1 and CDR2 (germline): LNHNV, YYDKDF (reference sequence). Trimming removed 3 bases from V and 2 bases from J, with 14 bases in between. This CDR3 is CATSSTGSFTYEQYF. The CDR3 DNA is TGTGCCACCAGCAGTACAGGGTCCTTTACCTACGAGCAGTACTTC.

The sample holds many counts of this clonotype. This chain links TRBV20-1 with TRBJ2-3; TRBD1 is a possible D gene (6 bases). With 6 bases removed from V and 4 bases from J, the gap between germline ends came to 20 bases. This CDR3 region has 15 residues. The germline gives CDR1 DFQATT, CDR2 SNEGSKA (reference sequence). The CDR3: CSAKERGIGADTQYF. CDR3 bases: TGCAGTGCCAAAGAGAGGGGGATTGGCGCAGATACGCAGTATTTT.

There are many counts of this clonotype. This rearrangement joins TRBV6-5 to TRBJ2-2; D might be TRBD1 (6 bases). V was trimmed by 2 bases and J by 5 bases, leaving 12 bases between them. The CDR3 is made up of 15 amino acids. Germline V lookup: CDR1 MNHEY, CDR2 SVGAGI. The CDR3 loop reads CASSYADRKTGELFF. The CDR3 DNA is TGTGCCAGCAGTTACGCGGACAGAAAAACCGGGGAGCTGTTTTTT.

In this sample, this clonotype turned up many times. The J gene is TRBJ2-7, the V gene TRBV10-3; TRBD1 is a possible D gene (6 bases). The germline V and J ends were trimmed by 0 bases and 1 base, with 10 bases remaining between them. This CDR3 contains 15 residues. CDR1 ENHRY and CDR2 SYGVKD come from the germline V gene. This chain's CDR3 is CAISESPQGSYEQYF. The DNA for the CDR3 is TGTGCCATCAGTGAGTCCCCACAGGGATCCTACGAGCAGTACTTC.

This clonotype occurred a few times. The rearrangement links TRBV7-2 to TRBJ1-2, with 8 bases that match TRBD1. The V gene end was trimmed by 3 bases and the J gene end by 5 bases; junction bases not matched to a gene: 5. This CDR3 spans 14 amino acids. The V gene's germline CDR1 is SGHTA and CDR2 FQGNSA. CDR3 sequence reads: CASSFIQGGYGYTF. CDR3 coding DNA: TGTGCCAGCAGCTTTATACAGGGGGGATATGGCTACACCTTC.

This clonotype was detected a few times. The chain links TRBV7-6 to TRBJ2-1; 8 bases map to TRBD1. Looked up from germline, CDR1 is SGHVS and CDR2 is FNYEAQ. The V segment lost 6 bases and the J segment 1 base; nucleotides outside the gene matches: 11. This CDR3 has 17 amino acids. CDR3 residues: CASSSKTGGGSYNEQFF. The DNA of the CDR3 is TGTGCCAGCAGTTCCAAAACAGGGGGTGGGTCCTACAATGAGCAGTTCTTC.

This clonotype was seen ten or more times. The chain combines TRBV25-1 with TRBJ1-1; the D is unclear. The germline gives CDR1 MGHDK, CDR2 SYGVNS. Trimming cost V 4 bases and J 4 bases, with 4 bases left between them. The CDR3 has 11 residues. The CDR3 nucleotides read TGTGCCAGCAGTGTCGGCACTGAAGCTTTCTTT. Translated: CASSVGTEAFF.

This clonotype showed up many times. The chain recombines TRBV20-1 with TRBJ2-3; 9 bases line up with TRBD2. This CDR3 is built from 13 residues. Germline lookup yields CDR1 DFQATT and CDR2 SNEGSKA (reference sequence). Trimming removed 0 bases from V and 9 bases from J; junction bases left unmatched: 4. CDR3 coding DNA: TGCAGTGCTAGAGAGGATAGCGGGGGCACGCAGTATTTT. This gives the protein CSAREDSGGTQYF.

Of note for this clonotype: Given a much more abundant clone one base away, this may be a read error. V gene TRBV10-3 combines with J gene TRBJ2-5; D is ambiguous. The germline V gene has CDR1 ENHRY and CDR2 SYGVKD. V lost 9 bases to trimming and J lost 1 base, with 12 bases between them. The CDR3 covers 13 residues. CDR3 amino acids: CAITDGTQETQYF. Written as DNA, the CDR3 is TGTGCCATAACGGACGGAACCCAAGAGACCCAGTACTTC.

This clonotype appeared a few times. The chain is built from TRBV20-1 and TRBJ2-7; tentatively, D is TRBD2 (6 bases). Trimming pared 0 bases from V and 0 bases from J, leaving 18 bases between. Per germline, CDR1 DFQATT and CDR2 SNEGSKA (reference sequence). The CDR3 totals 17 residues. The DNA for the CDR3 is TGCAGTGCTAGAGATCCCCGGGTAGCGGCTAGCTCCTACGAGCAGTACTTC. It translates to CSARDPRVAASSYEQYF.

This clonotype was seen ten or more times. This chain uses TRBV15 with TRBJ2-2; perhaps TRBD2 as D (5 bases). CDR1 and CDR2 from the germline V gene are LNHNV and YYDKDF (reference sequence). V lost 1 base to trimming and J lost 6 bases, with 12 bases between them. The CDR3 contains 15 residues. CDR3 bases: TGTGCCACCAGCAGAGTAAATCGGGGTGCCGGGGAGCTGTTTTTT. This sequence encodes CATSRVNRGAGELFF.

This clonotype was observed at least ten times. The rearrangement joins TRBV7-3 to TRBJ2-5; the D call may be TRBD1 or TRBD2 (5 bases each). CDR1 and CDR2 (germline): SGHTA, FQGTGA. CDR3 size: 15 residues. Deletions cut 2 bases from V and 1 base from J, with 11 bases between. The chain's CDR3 is CASSLYSGTQETQYF. In nucleotides, the CDR3 is TGTGCCAGCAGCTTATACTCAGGGACCCAAGAGACCCAGTACTTC.

This clonotype was recorded at least ten times. This rearrangement joins TRBV10-3 to TRBJ2-4; TRBD1 aligns across 10 bases. This CDR3 is 13 amino acids long. Germline values: CDR1 ENHRY, CDR2 SYGVKD. The ends lost 7 bases at V and 7 bases at J; junction bases unmatched: 4. CDR3 amino acids: CAIIRTGGNIQYF. The CDR3 DNA sequence: TGTGCCATCATTCGGACAGGGGGGAACATTCAGTACTTC.

This clonotype was counted many times. The rearrangement uses TRBV7-2 and TRBJ2-7, with 8 nucleotides matching TRBD1. The V and J ends lost 5 bases and 5 bases, in that order; junction bases with no gene match: 8. In germline, CDR1 is SGHTA, CDR2 FQGNSA. The CDR3 contains 14 residues. The CDR3 sequence is CASSTPDRVHEQYF. The DNA for the CDR3 is TGTGCCAGCAGCACCCCGGACAGGGTCCACGAGCAGTACTTC.

This clonotype has ten or more counts. The chain couples TRBV6-5 to TRBJ2-1; TRBD2 aligns across 8 bases. The trim removed 0 bases at V and 9 bases at J, leaving 13 bases unmatched. Germline V gene sequence: CDR1 MNHEY, CDR2 SVGAGI. The CDR3 is made up of 17 amino acids. CDR3 protein: CASSYSGPGGGPPEQFF. The DNA for the CDR3 is TGTGCCAGCAGTTACTCGGGTCCCGGCGGGGGGCCCCCTGAGCAGTTCTTC.

This clonotype showed up many times. CDR3 nucleotide sequence: TGCAGTGCTAGTAGGGCAGGGGGTAGCAATCAGCCCCAGCATTTT. Its translation is CSASRAGGSNQPQHF. The gene calls are TRBV20-1 and TRBJ1-5, with TRBD1 matching 7 bases. Germline V gene sequence: CDR1 DFQATT, CDR2 SNEGSKA (reference sequence). The CDR3 contains 15 residues. After removal of 3 bases from V and 0 bases from J, the junction contained 5 bases not matched to a gene.

This clonotype has a count of ten or more. This chain uses TRBV6-2 or TRBV6-3 with TRBJ2-4; 7 nucleotides match TRBD2. CDR3 length: 15 residues. CDR1 and CDR2 from the germline V gene are MNHEY and SVGEGT. The junction had 9 bases not matched to a gene; V was cut back by 2 bases and J by 8 bases. The CDR3 DNA follows: TGTGCCAGCAGTTACCCTCCGGGGGGATCCTACATTCAGTACTTC. Translated: CASSYPPGGSYIQYF.

This clonotype occurred a few times. The gene calls are TRBV6-5 and TRBJ2-3; 7 bases align to TRBD2. The junction had 11 bases not matched to a gene; V was cut back by 7 bases and J by 7 bases. This CDR3 comprises 14 residues. Germline assignment: CDR1 MNHEY and CDR2 SVGAGI. The CDR3: CASTSVLGGNTQYF. In nucleotides, the CDR3 is TGTGCCAGCACCAGTGTGTTGGGGGGGAATACGCAGTATTTT.

This clonotype has more than one count but fewer than ten. The rearrangement uses TRBV7-2 and TRBJ2-3; TRBD1 matches at 9 bases. With V trimmed by 4 bases and J by 6 bases, 8 bases remained unmatched. CDR1 and CDR2 from the germline V gene are SGHTA and FQGNSA. This CDR3 spans 15 amino acids. CDR3 DNA sequence: TGTGCCAGCAGCTCATACAGGGGGCTCACGGATACGCAGTATTTT. Its protein product is CASSSYRGLTDTQYF.

This clonotype was picked up many times. The CDR3 DNA reads as TGCAGTGCCCCTCGGGAGTGGGGTAGAAACATTCAGTACTTC. Protein: CSAPREWGRNIQYF. The V gene is TRBV20-1, the J gene TRBJ2-4; D possibly corresponds to TRBD2 (6 bases). The CDR3 is 14 residues long. The V gene lost 6 bases and the J gene lost 6 bases, with 18 bases spanning the gap. CDR1 is DFQATT and CDR2 is SNEGSKA in the germline V gene (reference sequence).

The sample holds many counts of this clonotype. The V and J genes are TRBV20-1 and TRBJ2-3; TRBD1 is a possible D gene (5 bases). Deletions cut 0 bases from V and 4 bases from J, with 11 bases between. This CDR3 region has 14 residues. Germline V gene sequence: CDR1 DFQATT, CDR2 SNEGSKA (reference sequence). CDR3 bases: TGCAGTGCTAGAGATCCCCAGGGTGCAGATACGCAGTATTTT. Translated, it gives CSARDPQGADTQYF.

The chain links TRBV20-1 to TRBJ1-1; weak D call: TRBD1 (6 bases). The V gene's germline CDR1 is DFQATT and CDR2 SNEGSKA (reference sequence). This CDR3 region has 15 residues. The V end lost 4 bases, the J end lost 2 bases, and 17 bases lay between the germline ends. The CDR3 sequence is CSAKNEDRYNTEAFF. Here the CDR3 DNA reads TGCAGTGCTAAAAACGAGGACAGATACAACACTGAAGCTTTCTTT.

This clonotype was picked up many times. V is TRBV10-3 and J is TRBJ1-2, with D possibly being TRBD1 (6 bases). With 3 bases removed from V and 4 bases from J, the gap between germline ends came to 9 bases. Germline V lookup: CDR1 ENHRY, CDR2 SYGVKD. The CDR3 covers 13 residues. The CDR3 spells CAISDGGFYGYTF. The CDR3 bases are TGTGCCATCAGTGACGGGGGCTTCTATGGCTACACCTTC.

The chain employs TRBV3-1 and TRBJ2-2, with D uncertain. Germline loops: CDR1 LGHDT, CDR2 YNNKEL (reference sequence). This CDR3 comprises 12 residues. V lost 4 bases and J 3 bases, leaving 3 bases between the germline ends. CDR3 protein: CASSRHTGELFF. CDR3 bases: TGTGCCAGCAGCCGACACACCGGGGAGCTGTTTTTT.

At least ten counts were recorded for this clonotype. The rearrangement joins TRBV20-1 to TRBJ2-7, with D possibly called TRBD1 or TRBD2 (5 bases each). This CDR3 is built from 15 residues. Germline CDR1 reads DFQATT; CDR2 reads SNEGSKA (reference sequence). Trimming shortened V by 3 bases and J by 2 bases, and 17 bases separated the two germline ends. This chain's CDR3 is CSARSKAGTPYEQYF. DNA for the CDR3: TGCAGTGCTAGGTCCAAGGCAGGGACCCCCTACGAGCAGTACTTC.